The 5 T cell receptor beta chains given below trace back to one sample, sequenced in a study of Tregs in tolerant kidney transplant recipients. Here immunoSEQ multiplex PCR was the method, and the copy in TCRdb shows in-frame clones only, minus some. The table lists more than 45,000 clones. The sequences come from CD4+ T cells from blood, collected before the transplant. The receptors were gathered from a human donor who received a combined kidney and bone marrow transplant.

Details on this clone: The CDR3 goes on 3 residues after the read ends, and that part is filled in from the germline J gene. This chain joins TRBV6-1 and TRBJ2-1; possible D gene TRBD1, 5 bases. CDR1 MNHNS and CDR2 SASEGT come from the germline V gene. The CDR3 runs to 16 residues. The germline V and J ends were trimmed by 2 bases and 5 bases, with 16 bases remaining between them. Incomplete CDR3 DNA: TGTGCCAGCAGTGAACAGGGCCCCGCGATAAACAATGAG. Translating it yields CASSEQGPAINNE. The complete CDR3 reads CASSEQGPAINNEQFF.

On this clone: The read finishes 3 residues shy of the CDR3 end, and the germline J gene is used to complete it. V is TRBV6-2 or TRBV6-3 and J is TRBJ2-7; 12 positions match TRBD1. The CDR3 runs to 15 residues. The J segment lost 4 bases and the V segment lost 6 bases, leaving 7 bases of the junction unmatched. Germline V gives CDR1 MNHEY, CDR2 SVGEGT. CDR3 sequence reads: CASSPRDRGQYEQYF. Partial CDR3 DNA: TGTGCCAGCAGCCCCCGGGACAGGGGGCAATACGAG.

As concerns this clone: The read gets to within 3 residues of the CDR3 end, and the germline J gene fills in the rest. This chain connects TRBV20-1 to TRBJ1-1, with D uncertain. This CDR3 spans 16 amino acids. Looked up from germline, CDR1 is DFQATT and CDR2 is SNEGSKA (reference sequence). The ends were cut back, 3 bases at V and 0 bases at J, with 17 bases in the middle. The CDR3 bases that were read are TGCAGTGCTAGCGCGGCAGCCATACCTATGAACACTGAA. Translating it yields CSASAAAIPMNTE. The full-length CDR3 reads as CSASAAAIPMNTEAFF.

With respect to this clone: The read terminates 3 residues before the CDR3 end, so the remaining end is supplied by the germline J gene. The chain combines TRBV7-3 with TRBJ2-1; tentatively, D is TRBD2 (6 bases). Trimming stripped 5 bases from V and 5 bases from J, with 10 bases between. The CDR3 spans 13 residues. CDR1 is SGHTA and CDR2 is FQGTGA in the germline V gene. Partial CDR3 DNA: TGTGCCAGCAGCGCGGGACTCGACAATGAG. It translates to CASSAGLDNE. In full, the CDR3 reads CASSAGLDNEQFF. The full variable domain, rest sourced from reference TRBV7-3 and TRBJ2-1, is GAGVSQTPSNKVTEKGKYVELRCDPISGHTALYWYRQSLGQGPEFLIYFQGTGAADDSGLPNDRFFAVRPEGSVSTLKIQRTERGDSAVYLCASSAGLDNEQFFGPGTRLTVL.

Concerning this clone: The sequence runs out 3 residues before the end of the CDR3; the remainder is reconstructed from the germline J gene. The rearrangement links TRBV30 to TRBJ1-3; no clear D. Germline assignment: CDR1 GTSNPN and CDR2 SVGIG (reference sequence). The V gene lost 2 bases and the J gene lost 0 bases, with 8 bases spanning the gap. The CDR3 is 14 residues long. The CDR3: CAWSIGLSGNTIYF. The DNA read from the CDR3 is TGTGCCTGGAGTATTGGGCTCTCTGGAAACACC.